The rows below give T cell receptor beta chains drawn from one sample of a study of cytomegalovirus exposure and HLA in healthy donors. Clones were sequenced by immunoSEQ multiplex PCR, and TCRdb holds only the in-frame ones, with some missing. Here the sample spans fewer than 150,000 clones, around 79% being singletons. Material: PBMCs. The receptors here all came from a male donor in good health and CMV-seronegative. CDR3s include the opening cysteine and the closing phenylalanine or tryptophan. The D gene is left open where the match is weak. Clone size is given for some rows only: seen once, a few or many times, or a class if the clone is expanded.

j_call clone_size v_call d_call cdr3_aa cdr3_nt
TRBJ2-2 NA TRBV19 TRBD2 CASSPGLARTGELFF TGTGCCAGTAGCCCGGGACTAGCGAGAACCGGGGAGCTGTTTTTT
TRBJ1-1 once TRBV19 TRBD1 CASSMGQGATEAFF TGTGCCAGTAGTATGGGACAGGGGGCCACTGAAGCTTTCTTT
TRBJ2-1 few TRBV10-3 TRBD2 CAIKGRLAGKNEQFF TGTGCCATCAAGGGAAGACTAGCGGGAAAGAATGAGCAGTTCTTC
TRBJ2-7 NA TRBV7-9 NA CASRRGGASGPYEQYF TGTGCCAGCAGGAGGGGGGGGGCTAGCGGCCCCTACGAGCAGTACTTC
TRBJ2-7 once TRBV5-4 NA CASSLVGGSEQYF TGTGCCAGCAGCTTGGTTGGGGGGAGTGAGCAGTACTTC
TRBJ2-7 NA TRBV27 NA CASSATTGRFSYEQYF TGTGCCAGCAGCGCTACGACAGGGAGGTTCTCCTACGAGCAGTACTTC
TRBJ2-1 few TRBV5-1 TRBD2 CASRTGLARSEQFF TGCGCCAGCAGGACGGGACTAGCGAGAAGCGAGCAGTTCTTC
TRBJ2-6 NA TRBV6-4 TRBD2 CASSDLGGSGANVLTF TGTGCCAGCAGTGACTTGGGGGGGTCTGGGGCCAACGTCCTGACTTTC
TRBJ1-5 NA TRBV2 NA CASSVGAVNSNQPQHF TGTGCCAGCAGTGTGGGGGCAGTTAATAGCAATCAGCCCCAGCATTTT
TRBJ2-2 NA TRBV7-9 NA CASSLGRWESTGELFF TGTGCCAGCAGCTTAGGGAGGTGGGAGTCGACCGGGGAGCTGTTTTTT
TRBJ2-3 few TRBV5-1 TRBD1 CASSSPGDRSGDTQYF TGCGCCAGCAGCTCCCCGGGGGACAGGTCCGGAGATACGCAGTATTTT
TRBJ2-1 NA TRBV7-3 NA CASSHGRRDNEQFF TGTGCCAGCAGCCACGGACGGAGGGACAATGAGCAGTTCTTC
TRBJ2-1 NA TRBV29-1 TRBD2 CSVWRLGTTYNEQFF TGCAGCGTTTGGCGGTTAGGGACTACTTACAATGAGCAGTTCTTC
TRBJ1-3 once TRBV7-9 TRBD1 CSSSLSARTGGRGNTIYF TGTTCCAGCAGCCTTTCCGCACGGACAGGGGGACGTGGAAACACCATATATTTT
TRBJ2-2 few TRBV7-8 TRBD1 CASSLRSGQGDLWNTGELFF TGTGCCAGCAGCTTACGGTCTGGACAGGGGGACTTGTGGAACACCGGGGAGCTGTTTTTT
TRBJ2-5 NA TRBV7-9 NA CSSSLSGGTQYF TGTTCCAGCAGCCTTAGCGGAGGGACCCAGTACTTC
TRBJ1-2 NA TRBV5-6 NA CASSSTGSIYGYTF TGTGCCAGCAGCTCGACAGGATCGATCTATGGCTACACCTTC
TRBJ2-1 NA TRBV29-1 TRBD2 CSVGLATRYNEQFF TGCAGCGTTGGACTAGCGACTCGGTACAATGAGCAGTTCTTC
TRBJ1-1 NA TRBV10-3 TRBD1 CAMDRGENTEAFF TGTGCCATGGACAGGGGAGAGAACACTGAAGCTTTCTTT
TRBJ1-1 few TRBV6-5 TRBD1 CATWRGLNTEAFF TGTGCCACCTGGAGGGGGCTGAACACTGAAGCTTTCTTT
TRBJ1-4 NA TRBV27 NA CASSLVLGGANEKLFF TGTGCCAGCAGTTTAGTCCTGGGGGGGGCTAATGAAAAACTGTTTTTT
TRBJ1-2 once TRBV4-2 NA CASSQDFSEDYGYTF TGTGCCAGCAGCCAAGATTTTTCGGAGGACTATGGCTACACCTTC
TRBJ2-3 NA TRBV7-3 NA CASSLVSGTDTQYF TGTGCCAGCAGCTTAGTCTCTGGCACAGATACGCAGTATTTT
TRBJ1-2 NA TRBV29-1 TRBD1 CSVEIPRTGGHGYTF TGCAGCGTTGAAATACCAAGGACAGGGGGGCATGGCTACACCTTC
TRBJ2-5 once TRBV7-2 NA CASSLNRKETQYF TGTGCCAGCAGCTTAAACAGAAAAGAGACCCAGTACTTC
TRBJ2-7 NA TRBV27 NA CASSKGGPSSYEQYF TGTGCCAGCAGTAAAGGGGGTCCGAGCTCCTACGAGCAGTACTTC
TRBJ2-2 NA TRBV30 NA CAWTLTGELFF TGTGCCTGGACCCTCACCGGGGAGCTGTTTTTT
TRBJ2-1 NA TRBV19 TRBD2 CASLGLAENNEQFF TGTGCCAGTCTGGGACTAGCGGAAAACAATGAGCAGTTCTTC
TRBJ1-4 NA TRBV10-3 NA CAIRATGGTNEKLFF TGTGCCATCAGAGCAACGGGGGGAACTAATGAAAAACTGTTTTTT
TRBJ2-1 NA TRBV11-2 TRBD2 CASSLQRLAGTNEQFF TGTGCCAGCAGCCTTCAAAGGCTAGCGGGAACCAATGAGCAGTTCTTC
TRBJ1-3 few TRBV6-5 NA CASLGGTGNTIYF TGTGCCAGCCTAGGAGGGACTGGAAACACCATATATTTT
TRBJ2-5 NA TRBV7-3 TRBD2 CASSLSTSGSPETQYF TGTGCCAGCAGCTTATCGACTAGCGGGAGTCCAGAGACCCAGTACTTC
TRBJ2-5 NA TRBV11-2 NA CASSFLPQGGFQYF TGTGCCAGCAGCTTTCTTCCCCAGGGAGGTTTCCAGTACTTC
TRBJ1-1 NA TRBV7-3 TRBD1 CASSQGGLNTEAFF TGTGCCAGCAGCCAGGGGGGTCTGAACACTGAAGCTTTCTTT
TRBJ1-1 NA TRBV6-5 TRBD1 CASRRQGKNTEAFF TGTGCCAGCAGACGACAGGGGAAAAACACTGAAGCTTTCTTT
TRBJ2-5 NA TRBV9 TRBD1 CASSVAPLGQGTVQETQYF TGTGCCAGCAGCGTAGCTCCCCTCGGACAGGGGACGGTTCAAGAGACCCAGTACTTC
TRBJ1-1 NA TRBV28 TRBD1 CASRPAQGAGTEAFF TGTGCCAGCAGACCCGCCCAGGGGGCCGGCACTGAAGCTTTCTTT
TRBJ1-5 NA TRBV2 NA CASSEAPGTKNQPQHF TGTGCCAGCAGTGAAGCGCCGGGGACAAAGAATCAGCCCCAGCATTTT
TRBJ2-5 NA TRBV9 TRBD2 CASALPGLAGSQETQYF TGTGCCAGCGCCCTTCCGGGACTAGCGGGATCCCAAGAGACCCAGTACTTC
TRBJ2-7 NA TRBV10-3 NA CAISRTTSDNYEQYF TGTGCCATCAGTAGAACGACTAGTGATAACTACGAGCAGTACTTC
TRBJ2-3 NA TRBV7-2 NA CASVRASDTQYF TGTGCCAGCGTCAGGGCGTCGGATACGCAGTATTTT
TRBJ1-1 once TRBV5-1 NA CASSLDGTEAFF TGCGCCAGCAGCTTGGACGGGACTGAAGCTTTCTTT
TRBJ1-2 NA TRBV6-5 NA CATKQDSQRGYTF TGTGCCACCAAACAGGACAGCCAGCGGGGCTACACCTTC
TRBJ1-2 NA TRBV2 NA CASSESGSNYGYTF TGTGCCAGCAGTGAGTCAGGGTCGAACTATGGCTACACCTTC